Presented here are 22 T cell receptor beta chains from one specimen sequenced in a study of regulatory T cells in long-lasting Graves disease. For TCR beta, libraries came from iRepertoire HTBI primers and Arm-PCR of CDR3 regions. TCRdb analysed the multiplex PCR reads with MiXCR anew, one entry per CDR3 protein. This table holds some 420,000 distinct CDR3 sequences, about 22% found once. Regarding time point: persistent/refractory GD, antithyroid drugs over 5 years with positive TRAb. PBMC RNA served as the TCR library source. The sample in question was peripheral blood mononuclear cells (PBMCs), obtained when the disease was refractory, from a patient treated with antithyroid drugs. The origin of the receptors is a female donor with Graves disease.

A few counts support this clonotype. The chain joins TRBV10-3 to TRBJ1-6; 9 bases line up with TRBD1. V shed 6 bases and J 10 bases; nucleotides not matched to a gene: 10. Germline values: CDR1 ENHRY, CDR2 SYGVKD. The CDR3 has 15 amino acids. CDR3: CAISPGQGSGSPLHF. The CDR3 region has the DNA TGTGCCATCAGCCCGGGACAGGGCTCGGGATCACCCCTCCACTTT.

Comment on this clonotype: Just one base apart from a much larger clone, this may be a read error. The CDR3 DNA reads as TGTGCCAGCAGTTGGAGGGGGTATTCTACTGAAGCTTCCTTT. Translation gives CASSWRGYSTEASF. The chain combines TRBV28 with TRBJ1-1; D may be TRBD1 (6 bases). The length of the CDR3 is 14 residues. Germline values: CDR1 MDHEN, CDR2 SYDVKM.

The V and J genes are TRBV7-2 and TRBJ2-3; 10 bases map to TRBD2. The V and J ends lost 5 bases and 6 bases, in that order; junction bases with no gene match: 2. The CDR3 spans 13 residues. Germline V gene sequence: CDR1 SGHTA, CDR2 FQGNSA. The CDR3 loop is CASSKREGDTQYF. As DNA, the CDR3 is TGTGCCAGCAGCAAGCGGGAGGGGGATACGCAGTATTTT. The full variable domain, its missing parts supplied by reference TRBV7-2 and TRBJ2-3, is GAGVSQSPSNKVTEKGKDVELRCDPISGHTALYWYRQSLGQGLEFLIYFQGNSAPDKSGLPSDRFSAERTGGSVSTLTIQRTQQEDSAVYLCASSKREGDTQYFGPGTRLTVL.

This clonotype turned up a few times. The chain has TRBV6-1 and TRBJ1-4; D is uncertain. There are 13 residues in the CDR3. Trimming removed 7 bases at V and 2 bases at J, with 8 bases between. CDR1 and CDR2 (germline): MNHNS, SASEGT. In DNA form, the CDR3 reads TGTGCCAGCAAAGGAACGACTAATGAAAAACTGTTTTTT. Protein sequence: CASKGTTNEKLFF.

This clonotype showed up many times. The rearrangement uses TRBV7-2 and TRBJ1-1; D is perhaps TRBD1 (5 bases). V shed 4 bases and J shed 0 bases, with 9 bases lying between them. CDR3 length: 14 residues. In germline, CDR1 is SGHTA, CDR2 FQGNSA. The CDR3 DNA reads as TGTGCCAGCAGCTGGACACGGCTGAACACTGAAGCTTTCTTT. This encodes CASSWTRLNTEAFF.

There are many counts of this clonotype. V and J are TRBV10-3 and TRBJ2-7, with a tentative D call TRBD2 (5 bases). V lost 10 bases, J lost 9 bases, and 10 bases lay in between. CDR3 length: 9 amino acids. Germline-derived CDR1 and CDR2 are ENHRY and SYGVKD. DNA for the CDR3: TGTGCCACCCCCCGGGGGCAGTACTTC. This encodes CATPRGQYF.

This clonotype was picked up many times. CDR3 region: CASSPPGQLAGRETQYF. The CDR3 DNA reads as TGTGCCAGCAGCCCCCCCGGACAACTAGCGGGGCGAGAGACCCAGTACTTC. The rearrangement uses TRBV11-2 and TRBJ2-5; 10 positions match TRBD2. The J segment lost 4 bases and the V segment lost 5 bases, leaving 13 bases of the junction unmatched. CDR1 is SGHAT, CDR2 FQNNGV, per germline. This CDR3 comprises 17 residues.

This chain links TRBV4-1 with TRBJ2-3, with 7 bases identical to TRBD2. CDR1 and CDR2 (germline): MGHRA, YSYEKL. J lost 2 bases, V lost 0 bases, and 5 bases had no gene match. CDR3 length equals 16 residues. CDR3 in amino acids: CASSQDMGLSTDTQYF. CDR3 bases: TGCGCCAGCAGCCAAGACATGGGACTATCCACAGATACGCAGTATTTT.

The sample holds a few counts of this clonotype. The rearrangement joins TRBV18 to TRBJ1-2; possible D gene TRBD1, 6 bases. V was pared by 0 bases and J by 8 bases, with 10 bases between. The CDR3 runs 13 residues. Germline CDR1 KGHSH, CDR2 LQKENI. For the CDR3, the DNA is TGTGCCAGCTCACCACCCAGGGGCCAGGGCTACACCTTC. Residues: CASSPPRGQGYTF.

In this sample, this clonotype turned up a few times. The genes are TRBV6-1 and TRBJ2-2; 9 nucleotides match TRBD1. Unmatched junction bases numbered 4, after V lost 8 bases and J lost 3 bases. This CDR3 comprises 14 residues. Looked up from germline, CDR1 is MNHNS and CDR2 is SASEGT. The CDR3 region is CASLRTGDTGELFF. The CDR3 DNA reads TGTGCCAGCTTAAGGACAGGGGACACCGGGGAGCTGTTTTTT.

This clonotype has ten or more counts. J is TRBJ2-7 and V is TRBV12-3 or TRBV12-4; D is uncertain. The CDR3 has 13 residues. Trimming took off 6 bases at V and 5 bases at J, with 14 bases between the two ends. CDR3 sequence: CASRSGDSHEQYF. In DNA form, the CDR3 reads TGTGCCAGCAGGTCCGGCGATTCCCACGAGCAGTACTTC.

This clonotype was observed at least ten times. The chain combines TRBV28 with TRBJ2-2, with D perhaps TRBD2 (5 bases). V lost 7 bases and J lost 3, with 15 bases in between. Germline CDR1 and CDR2: MDHEN and SYDVKM. This CDR3 has 15 residues. The DNA of the CDR3 is TGTGCCAGCATTTCCCCGGGGTCCCACACCGGGGAGCTGTTTTTT. Translated: CASISPGSHTGELFF.

There are a few counts of this clonotype. The chain joins TRBV10-3 to TRBJ1-5; D remains unclear. The germline V and J ends were trimmed by 3 bases and 8 bases, with 11 bases remaining between them. Germline lookup yields CDR1 ENHRY and CDR2 SYGVKD. The CDR3 is 13 residues long. CDR3 in DNA: TGTGCCATCAGTGACTTGACCGGAGAGCCCCAGCATTTT. Translating gives CAISDLTGEPQHF.

V is TRBV18 and J is TRBJ1-5, with D uncertain. The V gene's germline CDR1 is KGHSH and CDR2 LQKENI. The V end was cut by 1 base, the J end by 2 bases, with 9 bases between. This CDR3 region has 15 residues. The DNA for the CDR3 is TGTGCCAGCTCACCACAAGGTGATGGCAATCAGCCCCAGCATTTT. Protein sequence: CASSPQGDGNQPQHF.

The chain joins TRBV20-1 to TRBJ2-3; the match to TRBD2 covers 9 bases. The CDR3 has 13 residues. Germline-derived CDR1 and CDR2 are DFQATT and SNEGSKA (reference sequence). V lost 8 bases, J lost 1 base, and 4 bases stayed unmatched. CDR3 protein: CSKVAGGTDTQYF. CDR3 sequence (DNA): TGCAGTAAGGTAGCGGGGGGCACAGATACGCAGTATTTT.

In its sample, this clonotype was seen many times. CDR3 DNA sequence: TGTGCCAGCAGCTCACCCGGACAGACTAACTATGGCTACACCTTC. Translated, it gives CASSSPGQTNYGYTF. This chain connects TRBV6-1 to TRBJ1-2, with D possibly being TRBD1 (6 bases). The V gene's germline CDR1 is MNHNS and CDR2 SASEGT. V lost 6 bases and J lost 0, with 14 bases in between. The CDR3 spans 15 residues.

V is TRBV6-1 and J is TRBJ1-2; 7 positions match TRBD1. Germline V gives CDR1 MNHNS, CDR2 SASEGT. The CDR3 totals 12 residues. The V gene end was trimmed by 8 bases and the J gene end by 7 bases; junction bases not matched to a gene: 7. The CDR3: CASGNRGRGYTF. In DNA, the CDR3 is TGTGCCAGCGGAAACAGGGGACGTGGCTACACCTTC.

The rearrangement uses TRBV6-7 and TRBJ2-7, with 7 bases fitting TRBD1. TRBV6-7 is sorted into the ORF group, with uncertain function. This CDR3 spans 11 amino acids. J lost 3 bases, V lost 11 bases, and 4 bases had no gene match. Written as DNA, the CDR3 is TGTGCCGGGACAGATGACTACGAGCAGTACTTC. Protein product: CAGTDDYEQYF.

This clonotype was counted ten times or more. The rearrangement uses TRBV29-1 and TRBJ1-1; no clear D. In germline, CDR1 is SQVTM, CDR2 ANQGSEA. V was cut by 4 bases and J by 8 bases, with 8 bases left in between. The CDR3 extends over 10 amino acids. CDR3 nucleotide sequence: TGCAGCGTTGCGCGGACGGAAGCTTTCTTT. Translation gives CSVARTEAFF.

The chain is built from TRBV28 and TRBJ1-2, with 8 bases aligning to TRBD1. With V trimmed by 3 bases and J by 7 bases, 7 bases remained unmatched. Germline CDR1 is MDHEN and CDR2 is SYDVKM. There are 14 residues in the CDR3. DNA for the CDR3: TGTGCCAGCAGTTTCCCTCAGGGGGCGGGTGGCTACACCTTC. Its protein is CASSFPQGAGGYTF.

A few counts support this clonotype. The chain links TRBV12-3 or TRBV12-4 to TRBJ1-1; D is perhaps TRBD1 (5 bases). V lost 8 bases, J lost 6 bases, and 16 bases lay in between. There are 13 residues in the CDR3. CDR3 amino acids: CASCLYPGPEAFF. CDR3 coding DNA: TGTGCCAGCTGCCTGTATCCGGGACCTGAAGCTTTCTTT.

This clonotype was found a few times. The chain has TRBV27 and TRBJ1-5; 9 bases match TRBD1. The CDR3 loop spans 14 amino acids. Unmatched junction bases numbered 4, after V lost 6 bases and J lost 4 bases. The V gene's germline CDR1 is MNHEY and CDR2 SMNVEV (reference sequence). CDR3 residues: CASRRTGANQPQHF. CDR3 nucleotides: TGTGCCAGCAGGAGGACAGGGGCGAATCAGCCCCAGCATTTT.